Each of the 28 T cell receptor beta chains below was sequenced from the same sample in a study of blood T cell repertoires in COVID-19. Sequencing was performed with immunoSEQ multiplex PCR; in TCRdb, only in-frame clones are kept and a portion is missing. The profile covers under 250,000 clones, with over 80% appearing a single time and less than 3.5% taken by the ten largest. Sequenced sample: peripheral blood. The source of these receptors is a man aged 25 to 40 with COVID-19, enrolled during active disease.

This sequence joins TRBV6-5 and TRBJ2-7; D not resolved. V was clipped by 2 bases and J by 3 bases, with 2 bases between them. The germline V gene encodes CDR1 MNHEY and CDR2 SVGAGI. The CDR3 is 11 amino acids. The CDR3 nucleotides are TGTGCCAGCAGTTACCTCTACGAGCAGTACTTC. It translates to CASSYLYEQYF.

This chain connects TRBV6-2 or TRBV6-3 to TRBJ1-4; 11 bases line up with TRBD1. Trimming cost V 4 bases and J 6 bases; bases outside gene matches: 4. Germline lookup yields CDR1 MNHEY and CDR2 SVGEGT. The CDR3 spans 15 residues. CDR3 sequence: CASSFPGQGDEKLFF. The CDR3 DNA sequence: TGTGCCAGCAGTTTTCCGGGACAGGGGGATGAAAAACTGTTTTTT.

The gene calls are TRBV19 and TRBJ2-4; 8 bases are shared with TRBD1. Germline V lookup: CDR1 LNHDA, CDR2 SQIVND (reference sequence). V lost 6 bases, J lost 3 bases, and 7 bases stayed unmatched. The CDR3 runs 15 residues. CDR3 sequence (DNA): TGTGCCAGTAGGAACGTCGGGACAGGCAAAAACATTCAGTACTTC. Its protein product is CASRNVGTGKNIQYF.

The chain recombines TRBV10-3 with TRBJ1-1; a weak D match, TRBD1 (6 bases). This CDR3 is built from 15 residues. The germline gives CDR1 ENHRY, CDR2 SYGVKD. V was clipped by 3 bases and J by 4 bases, with 15 bases between them. The CDR3 is CAISENQGPSTEAFF. Here the CDR3 DNA reads TGTGCCATCAGTGAAAATCAGGGGCCCTCCACTGAAGCTTTCTTT.

The rearrangement links TRBV28 to TRBJ2-2, with 7 bases fitting TRBD1. The CDR3 loop spans 15 amino acids. Per the germline V gene, CDR1 is MDHEN and CDR2 is SYDVKM. Trimming at V came to 5 bases and at J to 1 base, leaving 4 bases not matched to a gene. The chain's CDR3 is CASSPWTGNTGELFF. DNA for the CDR3: TGTGCCAGCAGTCCCTGGACAGGGAACACCGGGGAGCTGTTTTTT.

The chain couples TRBV24-1 to TRBJ2-6; D unresolved. V lost 5 bases to trimming and J lost 3 bases, with 10 bases between them. There are 15 residues in the CDR3. Germline loops: CDR1 KGHDR, CDR2 SFDVKD. CDR3 region: CATSATIVGANVLTF. CDR3 nucleotides: TGTGCCACCAGTGCGACAATAGTTGGGGCCAACGTCCTGACTTTC.

The chain employs TRBV18 and TRBJ2-1; 14 bases align to TRBD2. Germline CDR1 KGHSH, CDR2 LQKENI. There are 18 residues in the CDR3. V was clipped by 3 bases and J by 4 bases; unmatched bases: 8. In DNA form, the CDR3 reads TGTGCCAGCTCACCCATTGGGACTAGCGGGAGCAGGTACAATGAGCAGTTCTTC. The encoded protein is CASSPIGTSGSRYNEQFF. Full variable domain (missing parts from reference TRBV18 and TRBJ2-1): NAGVMQNPRHLVRRRGQEARLRCSPMKGHSHVYWYRQLPEEGLKFMVYLQKENIIDESGMPKERFSAEFPKEGPSILRIQQVVRGDSAAYFCASSPIGTSGSRYNEQFFGPGTRLTVL.

The J gene is TRBJ1-2, the V gene TRBV10-3; possibly TRBD1 for D (5 bases). Germline V lookup: CDR1 ENHRY, CDR2 SYGVKD. CDR3 length: 14 amino acids. The ends were cut back, 3 bases at V and 4 bases at J, with 12 bases in the middle. CDR3 DNA sequence: TGTGCCATCAGTGACCCGACAGCCTTCTATGGCTACACCTTC. Its translation: CAISDPTAFYGYTF.

The chain uses TRBV7-3 and TRBJ1-4; 9 bases are shared with TRBD1. CDR3 length: 15 amino acids. The germline CDR1 and CDR2 sequences are SGHTA and FQGTGA. V lost 5 bases to trimming and J lost 8 bases; unmatched junction nucleotides: 9. The CDR3 DNA follows: TGTGCCAGCAGCCTTACCGGGACAGGGCGAGAAAAACTGTTTTTT. This gives the protein CASSLTGTGREKLFF.

The chain combines TRBV12-3 or TRBV12-4 with TRBJ1-5; D uncertain. There are 13 residues in the CDR3. V was clipped by 3 bases and J by 5 bases, with 8 bases between them. The DNA for the CDR3 is TGTGCCAGCAGTTTCCAGGTGGATCAGCCCCAGCATTTT. Its translation is CASSFQVDQPQHF.

This chain joins TRBV4-2 and TRBJ1-5, with 8 bases that match TRBD1. The V segment lost 4 bases and the J segment 0 bases; nucleotides outside the gene matches: 2. This CDR3 has 15 residues. Germline CDR1 is LGHNA and CDR2 is YNFKEQ. CDR3 nucleotide sequence: TGTGCCAGCAGCCCTGACAGGGGTAGCAATCAGCCCCAGCATTTT. It is translated as CASSPDRGSNQPQHF.

The chain recombines TRBV27 with TRBJ1-2; tentative D call: TRBD1 (5 bases). This CDR3 has 13 amino acids. Trimming took off 6 bases at V and 5 bases at J, with 13 bases between the two ends. CDR1 and CDR2 (germline): MNHEY, SMNVEV (reference sequence). The DNA for the CDR3 is TGTGCCAGCAGCATAAAGGGGCATTATGGCTACACCTTC. It codes for CASSIKGHYGYTF.

The chain carries TRBV6-5 and TRBJ2-2, with D possibly being TRBD1 (5 bases). Germline values: CDR1 MNHEY, CDR2 SVGAGI. This CDR3 has 12 amino acids. Trimming took 8 bases from V and 4 from J, leaving 8 bases between them. The CDR3 bases are TGTGCCAGCCCGACAGTCACCGGGGAGCTGTTTTTT. Translated, it gives CASPTVTGELFF.

This rearrangement joins TRBV11-2 to TRBJ1-2; D not resolved. Germline CDR1 is SGHAT and CDR2 is FQNNGV. This CDR3 is 14 amino acids long. V was trimmed by 5 bases and J by 3 bases, leaving 13 bases between them. CDR3 in DNA: TGTGCCAGCAGCCTAATCCCGGAGGACTATGGCTACACCTTC. Translated, it gives CASSLIPEDYGYTF.

V usage is TRBV28 and J usage is TRBJ2-3; perhaps TRBD2 as D (6 bases). Germline assignment: CDR1 MDHEN and CDR2 SYDVKM. The CDR3 runs to 16 residues. V was trimmed by 3 bases and J by 2 bases, leaving 15 bases between them. CDR3 in amino acids: CASSFLGGVHTDTQYF. CDR3 DNA: TGTGCCAGCAGTTTCCTTGGCGGGGTGCACACAGATACGCAGTATTTT.

The chain has TRBV4-1 and TRBJ2-7; D possibly corresponds to TRBD1 (6 bases). Germline CDR1 and CDR2: MGHRA and YSYEKL. V was trimmed by 4 bases and J by 8 bases, leaving 12 bases between them. This CDR3 has 12 amino acids. CDR3 sequence (DNA): TGCGCCAGCAGCCCAGATCAGGGGAAGCAGTACTTC. Residues: CASSPDQGKQYF.

This chain connects TRBV5-4 to TRBJ2-7, with 12 nucleotides matching TRBD1. The V gene's germline CDR1 is SGHNT and CDR2 YYREEE (reference sequence). After removal of 2 bases from V and 3 bases from J, the junction contained 9 bases not matched to a gene. The CDR3 extends over 17 amino acids. The CDR3 DNA is TGTGCCAGCAGCTTCGGGACAGGGGGCCGGGGAGGCTACGAGCAGTACTTC. It translates to CASSFGTGGRGGYEQYF.

The chain links TRBV2 to TRBJ2-5, with 10 bases aligning to TRBD1. Germline V gene lookup returns CDR1 SNHLY and CDR2 FYNNEI. The CDR3 runs to 14 residues. V lost 4 bases and J lost 4; bases outside the gene matches: 3. CDR3 DNA: TGTGCCAGCAGTGGACAGGGGGCTGGAGAGACCCAGTACTTC. This encodes CASSGQGAGETQYF.

J is TRBJ2-3 and V is TRBV15, with TRBD2 matching 14 bases. After removal of 3 bases from V and 3 bases from J, the junction contained 2 bases not matched to a gene. CDR1 and CDR2 (germline): LNHNV, YYDKDF (reference sequence). The CDR3 is 16 residues long. The CDR3 coding sequence is TGTGCCACCAGCAGGGGACTAGCGGGAGCTACAGATACGCAGTATTTT. It is translated as CATSRGLAGATDTQYF.

The rearrangement links TRBV5-4 to TRBJ1-2; TRBD1 agrees at 8 bases. Germline trimming cut 4 bases from V and 3 bases from J; bases unmatched to any gene: 11. This CDR3 is built from 16 residues. CDR1 is SGHNT, CDR2 YYREEE, per germline (reference sequence). CDR3 amino acids: CASSRGQGTTYYGYTF. The CDR3 coding sequence is TGTGCCAGCAGCCGTGGACAGGGCACCACTTACTATGGCTACACCTTC.

This rearrangement joins TRBV9 to TRBJ2-7; the D gene is possibly TRBD2 (6 bases). V was shortened by 5 bases and J by 3 bases, with 18 bases between the two germline ends. CDR1 and CDR2 (germline): SGDLS, YYNGEE. CDR3 size: 15 residues. The CDR3 DNA reads TGTGCCAGCAGTGTACGTCGGGACTCCTACTACGAGCAGTACTTC. Protein product: CASSVRRDSYYEQYF.

The chain uses TRBV12-2 and TRBJ1-5. TRBV12-2 is reported as a pseudogene. The CDR3 spans 12 residues. CDR3 amino acids: CASRLAGGPQHF. CDR3 DNA sequence: TGTGCAAGTCGCTTAGCGGGGGGACCCCAGCATTTT.

The chain links TRBV3-1 (or the pseudogene TRBV3-2) to TRBJ1-2; 8 positions match TRBD1. This CDR3 has 13 residues. Germline-derived CDR1 and CDR2 are LGHDT and YNNKEL (reference sequence). Unmatched junction bases numbered 8, after V lost 6 bases and J lost 8 bases. The CDR3 nucleotides are TGTGCCAGCAGTTGGCAGGGGGCGCAGGGCTACACCTTC. This gives the protein CASSWQGAQGYTF.

The J gene is TRBJ1-1, the V gene TRBV19; D is perhaps TRBD1 (6 bases). CDR1 is LNHDA, CDR2 SQIVND, per germline (reference sequence). The V end lost 1 base, the J end lost 0 bases, and 12 bases lay between the germline ends. CDR3 length: 16 amino acids. The DNA for the CDR3 is TGTGCCAGTAGTATAGTAGGACAGCCCATGAACACTGAAGCTTTCTTT. The encoded protein is CASSIVGQPMNTEAFF.

This chain connects TRBV7-7 to TRBJ2-2; possibly TRBD1 for D (6 bases). This CDR3 is built from 15 residues. Germline CDR1 SSHAT, CDR2 FNYEAQ (reference sequence). V lost 5 bases and J lost 6, with 16 bases in between. This CDR3 reads CASSDNREMAGELFF. In nucleotides, the CDR3 is TGTGCCAGCAGCGACAACAGGGAAATGGCCGGGGAGCTGTTTTTT.

V and J are TRBV29-1 and TRBJ1-2; 7 nucleotides match TRBD1. The CDR3 is 13 residues long. Trimming cost V 7 bases and J 4 bases; bases outside gene matches: 9. Germline-derived CDR1 and CDR2 are SQVTM and ANQGSEA. The CDR3 loop reads CSEMTGSSYGYTF. CDR3 DNA sequence: TGCAGCGAGATGACAGGGAGTAGCTATGGCTACACCTTC.

The CDR3 sequence: CASSYSQGAFYNEQFF. DNA for the CDR3: TGTGCCAGCAGTTACTCTCAGGGGGCCTTCTACAATGAGCAGTTCTTC. This rearrangement joins TRBV6-6 to TRBJ2-1; 8 bases align to TRBD1. Germline lookup yields CDR1 MNHNY and CDR2 SVGAGI (reference sequence). This CDR3 region has 16 residues. V trimming: 0 bases; J trimming: 3 bases; junction bases outside the gene matches: 4.

In this sample, this clone turned up a few times. The V call is TRBV19, the J call TRBJ1-1; 9 bases agree with TRBD1. Germline values: CDR1 LNHDA, CDR2 SQIVND (reference sequence). The CDR3 length is 18 residues. Trimming at V came to 5 bases and at J to 0 bases, leaving 13 bases not matched to a gene. The CDR3 DNA sequence: TGTGCCAGTAGTGGATCGGACAGGGGATCGCTCATGAACACTGAAGCTTTCTTT. As protein: CASSGSDRGSLMNTEAFF.